This is a list of T cell receptor beta chains from one sample in a study of blood T cells in healthy people across ages. In TCRdb, the 5' RACE reads were re-called with MiXCR into one record per CDR3 protein. The sample lists 650,000 to 900,000 distinct CDR3 sequences; approximately 65% were seen once. The material sequenced was blood. The receptors come from a man between 25 and 39 years old in good health. Both conserved end residues are part of each CDR3. The D gene is left open where the match is weak. The size field is filled for only some rows; it gives once, few, many or a size class.

>.|TRBJ2-3|few|TRBV9
CASSGFSVRTDTQYF
TGTGCCAGCAGCGGGTTTTCGGTCCGCACAGATACGCAGTATTTT
>.|TRBJ1-1|few|TRBV5-5
CASSSRGENTEAFF
TGTGCCAGCAGCTCGAGAGGGGAGAACACTGAAGCTTTCTTT
>.|TRBJ1-2|.|TRBV6-6
CASSYSFSGGTNYGYTF
TGTGCCAGCAGTTACTCGTTTTCGGGGGGTACTAACTATGGCTACACCTTC
>.|TRBJ1-2|.|TRBV7-9
CASSIPVVNYGYTF
TGTGCCAGCAGCATTCCGGTGGTTAACTATGGCTACACCTTC
>TRBD1|TRBJ1-5|.|TRBV20-1
CSARDRGQGTNQPQHF
TGCAGTGCTAGAGATCGGGGACAGGGTACCAATCAGCCCCAGCATTTT
>.|TRBJ2-3|.|TRBV27
CASSFGGPVKNTQYF
TGTGCCAGCAGTTTCGGAGGGCCTGTGAAGAATACGCAGTATTTT
>.|TRBJ2-5|.|TRBV5-1
CASSSFKGPQETQYF
TGCGCCAGCAGCTCCTTTAAGGGCCCCCAAGAGACCCAGTACTTC
>.|TRBJ2-1|few|TRBV7-9
CASPPPSSYNEQFF
TGTGCCAGCCCTCCCCCGTCCTCCTACAATGAGCAGTTCTTC
>TRBD1|TRBJ2-3|.|TRBV7-9
CASSADRDRWDTQYF
TGTGCCAGCAGCGCCGACAGGGACCGTTGGGATACGCAGTATTTT
>TRBD2|TRBJ2-3|.|TRBV7-3
CASSPRGLVELTQYF
TGTGCCAGCAGCCCCCGGGGACTAGTAGAGCTTACGCAGTATTTT
>.|TRBJ2-3|.|TRBV5-1
CASSLVGQVTDTQYF
TGCGCCAGCAGCTTGGTTGGGCAGGTCACAGATACGCAGTATTTT
>.|TRBJ2-7|few|TRBV20-1
CSASVAGSHYEQYF
TGCAGTGCTAGCGTGGCAGGGTCCCACTACGAGCAGTACTTC
>TRBD1|TRBJ2-1|.|TRBV20-1
CSARMGQGVRETQFF
TGCAGTGCTAGAATGGGACAGGGGGTCCGAGAGACCCAGTTCTTC
>.|TRBJ2-3|.|TRBV6-6
CASSQGITRDTQYF
TGTGCCAGCAGTCAGGGCATAACGAGGGATACGCAGTATTTT
>TRBD2|TRBJ2-3|.|TRBV15
CATSSARWGLGADTQYF
TGTGCCACCAGCAGCGCCCGGTGGGGACTAGGGGCAGATACGCAGTATTTT
>.|TRBJ2-1|.|TRBV12-3/TRBV12-4
CASSSQGGASYNEQFF
TGTGCCAGCAGTTCCCAAGGGGGTGCGTCCTACAATGAGCAGTTCTTC